This T cell receptor beta chain is from a study of blood T cell repertoires in COVID-19. As originally analysed: From reference gene primer amplification, estimates of nucleated cell counts were derived. Here immunoSEQ multiplex PCR was the method, and the copy in TCRdb shows in-frame clones only, minus some. V, J and clone size reflect that table, while D and trimming were determined from the DNA. The sample holds 350,000 to 400,000 clones; more than 75% are singletons and the top ten take around 1.2%. The V and J ends lost 11 bases and 6 bases respectively, with 13 bases between them. The germline gives CDR1 MGHDK, CDR2 SYGVNS. The CDR3 consists of 11 residues.

This chain links TRBV25-1 with TRBJ1-2; the D gene is possibly TRBD1 (6 bases). The clonotype comes from a woman aged 18 to 35 who had recovered from COVID-19. What was sequenced was PBMCs or T cells enriched from blood (not recorded which). The CDR3 region has the DNA TGTGCCGGCTCAACAGGGCATGGCTACACCTTC. Protein sequence: CAGSTGHGYTF.